This record looks at one T cell receptor beta chain sequence and its context. Antigen specificity is unknown. The source of the sample is a study of cytomegalovirus exposure and HLA in healthy donors. A multiplex PCR was run with 60 Vbeta primers and 13 Jbeta primers. The table came from immunoSEQ multiplex PCR; TCRdb's copy has only in-frame clones and leaves some out. This table holds around 210,000 clones, around four fifths found once. The CDR3 is 14 amino acids. The ends lost 1 base at V and 3 bases at J; junction bases unmatched: 1. Looked up from germline, CDR1 is LNHDA and CDR2 is SQIVND (reference sequence). Study-wide results and limits: Analysis was performed later, and it showed HLA-associated TCR beta chains to be more clonally expanded than equally common others. Presence/absence analyses assumed roughly uniform sequencing depth across donors, which may not hold.

The clonotype was recovered from a man aged 50-60 years in good health and CMV-seronegative. The sample taken for sequencing was PBMCs. V is TRBV19 and J is TRBJ2-5; 8 positions match TRBD1. The CDR3 nucleotides are TGTGCCAGTAGTATAGCGGACAGGGAAGAGACCCAGTACTTC. Its translation: CASSIADREETQYF.